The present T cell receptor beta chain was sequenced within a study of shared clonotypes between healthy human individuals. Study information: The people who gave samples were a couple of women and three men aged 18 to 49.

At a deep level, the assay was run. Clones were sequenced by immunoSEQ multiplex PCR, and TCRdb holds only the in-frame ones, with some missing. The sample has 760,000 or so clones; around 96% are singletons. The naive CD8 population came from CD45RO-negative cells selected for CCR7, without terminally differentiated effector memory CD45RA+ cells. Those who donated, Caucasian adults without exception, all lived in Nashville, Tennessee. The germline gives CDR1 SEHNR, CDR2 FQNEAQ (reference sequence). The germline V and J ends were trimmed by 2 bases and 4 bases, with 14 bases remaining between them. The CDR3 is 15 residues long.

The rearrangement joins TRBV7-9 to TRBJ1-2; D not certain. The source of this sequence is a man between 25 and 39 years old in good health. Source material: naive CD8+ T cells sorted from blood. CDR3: CASSLPYRVLYGYTF. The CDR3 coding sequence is TGTGCCAGCAGCTTACCCTACCGGGTCCTCTATGGCTACACCTTC.